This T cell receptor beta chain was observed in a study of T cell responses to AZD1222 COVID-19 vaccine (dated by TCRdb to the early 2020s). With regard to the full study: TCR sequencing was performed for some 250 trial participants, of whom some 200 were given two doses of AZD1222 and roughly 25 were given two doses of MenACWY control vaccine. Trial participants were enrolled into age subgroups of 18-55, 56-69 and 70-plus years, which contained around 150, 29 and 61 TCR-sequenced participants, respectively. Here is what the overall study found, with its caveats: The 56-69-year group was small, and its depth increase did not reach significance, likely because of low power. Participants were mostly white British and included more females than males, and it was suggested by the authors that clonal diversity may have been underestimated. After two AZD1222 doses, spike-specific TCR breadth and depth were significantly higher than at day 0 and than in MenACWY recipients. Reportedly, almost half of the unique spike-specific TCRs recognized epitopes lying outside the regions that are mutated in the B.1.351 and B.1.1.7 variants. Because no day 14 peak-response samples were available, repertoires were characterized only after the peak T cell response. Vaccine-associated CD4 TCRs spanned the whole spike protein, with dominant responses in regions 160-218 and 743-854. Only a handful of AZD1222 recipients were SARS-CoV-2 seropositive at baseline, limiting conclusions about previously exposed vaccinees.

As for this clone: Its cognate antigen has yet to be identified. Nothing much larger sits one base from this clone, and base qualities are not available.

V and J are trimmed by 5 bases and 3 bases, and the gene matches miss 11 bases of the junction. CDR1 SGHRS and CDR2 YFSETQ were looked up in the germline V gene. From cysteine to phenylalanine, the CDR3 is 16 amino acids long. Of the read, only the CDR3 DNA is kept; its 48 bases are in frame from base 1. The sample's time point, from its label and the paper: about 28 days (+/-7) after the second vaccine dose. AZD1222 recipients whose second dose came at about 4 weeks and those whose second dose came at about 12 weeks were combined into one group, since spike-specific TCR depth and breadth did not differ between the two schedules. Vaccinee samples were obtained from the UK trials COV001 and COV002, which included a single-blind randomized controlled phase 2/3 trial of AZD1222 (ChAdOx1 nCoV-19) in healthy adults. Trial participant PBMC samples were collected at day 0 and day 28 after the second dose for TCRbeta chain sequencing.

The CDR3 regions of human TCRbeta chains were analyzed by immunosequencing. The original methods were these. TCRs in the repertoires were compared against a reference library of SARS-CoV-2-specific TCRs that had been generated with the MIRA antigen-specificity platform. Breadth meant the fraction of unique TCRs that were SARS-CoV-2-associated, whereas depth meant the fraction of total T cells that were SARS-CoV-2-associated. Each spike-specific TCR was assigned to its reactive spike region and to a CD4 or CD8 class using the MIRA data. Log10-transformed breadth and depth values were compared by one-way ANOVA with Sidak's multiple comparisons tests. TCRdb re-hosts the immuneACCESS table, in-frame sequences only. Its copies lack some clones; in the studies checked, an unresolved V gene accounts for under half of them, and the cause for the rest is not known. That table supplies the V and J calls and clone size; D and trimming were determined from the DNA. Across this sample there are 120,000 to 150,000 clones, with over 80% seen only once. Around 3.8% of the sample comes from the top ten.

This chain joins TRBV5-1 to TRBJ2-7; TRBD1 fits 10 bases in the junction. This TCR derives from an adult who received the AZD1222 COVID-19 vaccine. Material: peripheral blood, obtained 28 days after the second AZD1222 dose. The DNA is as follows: TGCGCCAGCAGGGGATCGGGGACAGGGGCTAACTACGAGCAGTACTTC. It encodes CASRGSGTGANYEQYF.